These T cell receptor beta chains were read from a single sample in a study of immune cell composition in non-small cell lung cancer. Produced via immunoSEQ multiplex PCR; TCRdb's table is partial and in-frame only. The table records 2,500 to 3,500 clones, around 81% of them present only once. The sequenced material came from lung tumor tissue. The receptor source for this set is a human donor with non-small cell lung cancer. Both conserved end residues are part of each CDR3. D genes are given only for firm matches. Only some rows state a clone size, as once, few, many or a class for expanded clones.

d_call j_call clone_size v_call cdr3_nt cdr3_aa
- TRBJ1-2 - TRBV28 TGTGCCAGCAGTTTACCCAGGGACACCAACTATGGCTACACCTTC CASSLPRDTNYGYTF
TRBD2 TRBJ2-7 - TRBV19 TGTGCCAGTTCAATAGGGGGACTAGCGGCCTACGAGCAGTACTTC CASSIGGLAAYEQYF
TRBD1 TRBJ1-1 - TRBV7-3 TGTGCCAGCAGCGTTGCAGGGGGCGCCGGCACTGAAGCTTTCTTT CASSVAGGAGTEAFF
- TRBJ1-2 - TRBV7-8 TGTGCCAGCAGCTTAGGTGGGAGGTCTAACTATGGCTACACCTTC CASSLGGRSNYGYTF
TRBD2 TRBJ2-2 - TRBV7-3 TGTGCCAGCAGCCCAGGACTAGCGGGAGCTACGAACACCGGGGAGCTGTTTTTT CASSPGLAGATNTGELFF
- TRBJ1-2 few TRBV4-1 TGCGCCAGCAGCCCAGGGACTAACTATGGCTACACCTTC CASSPGTNYGYTF
TRBD2 TRBJ2-3 - TRBV18 TGTGCCAGCTCACCTTACTCAGCGGGAGGGACTCCAGATACGCAGTATTTT CASSPYSAGGTPDTQYF
- TRBJ2-5 - TRBV6-6 TGTGCCAGCAGTGTCCGGGAAGAGACCCAGTACTTC CASSVREETQYF
TRBD1 TRBJ2-7 few TRBV6-6 TGTGCCAGCAGGAGGACAGGGGAGAGCCACGAGCAGTACTTC CASRRTGESHEQYF
- TRBJ1-2 - TRBV27 TGTGCCAGCAGTTGGAGTTCCTCTAACTATGGCTACACCTTC CASSWSSSNYGYTF
- TRBJ1-1 - TRBV11-2 TGTGCCAGCAGTTTCCTTTCGAGGGGGGGGAACACTGAAGCTTTCTTT CASSFLSRGGNTEAFF
- TRBJ2-5 - TRBV14 TGTGCCAGCAGCCAAGGGCCCGGGGGGACCCAGTACTTC CASSQGPGGTQYF
- TRBJ1-1 - TRBV10-1 TGCGCCAGCAGTAAGGAGCCGAACACTGAAGCTTTCTTT CASSKEPNTEAFF
TRBD2 TRBJ2-5 - TRBV28 TGTGCCAGCAGTTACCTCCGGCGGGGGGAGACCCAGTACTTC CASSYLRRGETQYF